These T cell receptor beta chains were read from a single sample in a study of early T cells in non-severe SARS-CoV-2 infection. TCRdb re-analysed the 5' RACE reads in MiXCR, keeping a single row per CDR3 protein. The table includes more than 25,000 distinct CDR3 sequences, roughly 5.4% detected once. Sequencing was performed on whole blood. These receptors originate from an adult who was a healthcare worker with PCR-confirmed SARS-CoV-2 infection or an uninfected control (not recorded which). Both conserved end residues are part of each CDR3. Each record gives: V gene, J gene, D gene, clone size, CDR3 length, CDR3 protein, CDR3 DNA. The D gene is left open where the match is weak. Size is stated for part of the rows, as once, few or many counts, or as a class when the clone is expanded.

v_call: TRBV7-9; j_call: TRBJ2-3; d_call: TRBD2; clone_size: .; cdr3_length: 21; cdr3_aa: CASFGDRTSGGEGTSTDTQYF; cdr3_nt: TGTGCCAGCTTCGGGGACCGGACTAGCGGGGGAGAAGGAACCAGCACAGATACGCAGTATTTT
v_call: TRBV27; j_call: TRBJ1-6; d_call: .; clone_size: few; cdr3_length: 15; cdr3_aa: CASSPSPDGNSPLHF; cdr3_nt: TGTGCCAGCAGTCCGTCCCCAGACGGAAATTCACCCCTCCACTTT
v_call: TRBV20-1; j_call: TRBJ2-5; d_call: .; clone_size: many; cdr3_length: 14; cdr3_aa: CSAPDRRAVETQYF; cdr3_nt: TGCAGTGCTCCAGACAGGCGCGCCGTCGAGACCCAGTACTTC
v_call: TRBV6-6; j_call: TRBJ2-7; d_call: TRBD1; clone_size: medium-sized; cdr3_length: 15; cdr3_aa: CASSPGDRGTYEQYF; cdr3_nt: TGTGCCAGCAGCCCGGGGGACAGGGGGACCTACGAGCAGTACTTC
v_call: TRBV6-2/TRBV6-3; j_call: TRBJ2-6; d_call: TRBD1; clone_size: many; cdr3_length: 15; cdr3_aa: CASSPTGTGANVLTF; cdr3_nt: TGTGCCAGCAGCCCGACAGGGACCGGGGCCAACGTCCTGACTTTC
v_call: TRBV21-1; j_call: TRBJ2-2; d_call: .; clone_size: few; cdr3_length: 15; cdr3_aa: CASRTHHLTPGSCFF; cdr3_nt: .
v_call: TRBV12-3/TRBV12-4; j_call: TRBJ1-2; d_call: .; clone_size: many; cdr3_length: 15; cdr3_aa: CASSPGASSNYGYTF; cdr3_nt: TGTGCCAGCAGCCCCGGGGCCTCCTCTAACTATGGCTACACCTTC
v_call: TRBV3-1; j_call: TRBJ1-2; d_call: .; clone_size: many; cdr3_length: 14; cdr3_aa: CASSQGHRLYGYTF; cdr3_nt: TGTGCCAGCAGCCAAGGGCACAGGCTCTATGGCTACACCTTC
v_call: TRBV20-1; j_call: TRBJ2-1; d_call: TRBD1; clone_size: few; cdr3_length: 16; cdr3_aa: CSATPPPGQGYNEQFF; cdr3_nt: TGCAGTGCTACCCCCCCCCCGGGACAGGGCTACAATGAGCAGTTCTTC
v_call: TRBV6-2/TRBV6-3; j_call: TRBJ1-1; d_call: .; clone_size: .; cdr3_length: 18; cdr3_aa: CASSYVIPGPGRNTEAFF; cdr3_nt: TGTGCCAGCAGTTACGTAATTCCAGGGCCAGGGCGGAACACTGAAGCTTTCTTT
v_call: TRBV5-1; j_call: TRBJ1-6; d_call: .; clone_size: many; cdr3_length: 15; cdr3_aa: CASSLTDNVPSPLHF; cdr3_nt: TGCGCCAGCAGCTTGACAGACAACGTTCCTTCACCCCTCCACTTT
v_call: TRBV12-3/TRBV12-4; j_call: TRBJ1-4; d_call: TRBD1; clone_size: .; cdr3_length: 17; cdr3_aa: CASSPLGGGQSNEKLFF; cdr3_nt: TGTGCCAGCAGCCCCCTCGGCGGGGGACAGTCTAATGAAAAACTGTTTTTT
v_call: TRBV7-2; j_call: TRBJ1-1; d_call: .; clone_size: many; cdr3_length: 14; cdr3_aa: CASSLSWDGFEAFF; cdr3_nt: TGTGCCAGCAGCTTATCATGGGACGGCTTTGAAGCTTTCTTT
v_call: TRBV7-9; j_call: TRBJ2-2; d_call: .; clone_size: .; cdr3_length: 15; cdr3_aa: CASSLVGLNTGELFF; cdr3_nt: TGTGCCAGCAGCTTAGTGGGCTTGAACACCGGGGAGCTGTTTTTT
v_call: TRBV6-1; j_call: TRBJ2-7; d_call: TRBD2; clone_size: many; cdr3_length: 15; cdr3_aa: CASSEGLAGAYEQYF; cdr3_nt: TGTGCCAGCAGTGAAGGGCTAGCGGGAGCCTACGAGCAGTACTTC
v_call: TRBV7-2; j_call: TRBJ2-7; d_call: TRBD2; clone_size: many; cdr3_length: 15; cdr3_aa: CASSLPLAGVYEQYF; cdr3_nt: TGTGCCAGCAGCTTACCGCTAGCGGGAGTCTACGAGCAGTACTTC
v_call: TRBV18; j_call: TRBJ2-7; d_call: TRBD1; clone_size: many; cdr3_length: 12; cdr3_aa: CASSPPGQLQYF; cdr3_nt: TGTGCCAGCTCACCCCCGGGACAGCTGCAGTACTTC
v_call: TRBV27; j_call: TRBJ1-6; d_call: TRBD1; clone_size: few; cdr3_length: 16; cdr3_aa: CASSRTGKGYNSPLHF; cdr3_nt: TGTGCCAGCAGTCGGACAGGGAAAGGCTATAATTCACCCCTCCACTTT
v_call: TRBV24-1; j_call: TRBJ2-1; d_call: TRBD2; clone_size: few; cdr3_length: 17; cdr3_aa: CATSDPSVRGGRDEQFF; cdr3_nt: TGTGCCACCAGTGATCCTAGTGTACGGGGGGGCCGGGATGAGCAGTTCTTC
v_call: TRBV12-5; j_call: TRBJ2-7; d_call: .; clone_size: few; cdr3_length: 14; cdr3_aa: CASGPPSTPYEQYF; cdr3_nt: TGTGCTAGTGGTCCACCTAGTACACCTTACGAGCAGTACTTC
v_call: TRBV2; j_call: TRBJ2-7; d_call: .; clone_size: few; cdr3_length: 14; cdr3_aa: CASSVQGTLPGQYF; cdr3_nt: TGTGCCAGCAGTGTTCAGGGGACCCTTCCTGGGCAGTACTTC
v_call: TRBV7-8; j_call: TRBJ2-1; d_call: TRBD1; clone_size: few; cdr3_length: 15; cdr3_aa: CASSVGGQGAREQFF; cdr3_nt: TGTGCCAGCAGCGTAGGGGGACAGGGGGCGAGGGAGCAGTTCTTC
v_call: TRBV20-1; j_call: TRBJ2-3; d_call: .; clone_size: many; cdr3_length: 13; cdr3_aa: CSARDGSTDTQYF; cdr3_nt: TGCAGTGCTAGAGATGGGAGCACAGATACGCAGTATTTT